These T cell receptor beta chains were read from a single sample in a study of T cell responses to AZD1222 COVID-19 vaccine. Sequenced by immunoSEQ multiplex PCR; TCRdb stores in-frame clones only, minus some. The sample lists around 140,000 clones, over 85% occurring once. This material consisted of peripheral blood, taken 28 days after the second AZD1222 dose. The source is an adult who received the AZD1222 COVID-19 vaccine. CDR3s include the opening cysteine and the closing phenylalanine or tryptophan.

v_call	cdr3_aa
TRBV5-1	CASSGDRGHNSPLHF
TRBV19	CASSIFHNYGYTF
TRBV5-5	CASSRGWGARNTEAFF
TRBV19	CASRGRGQGGYEQYF
TRBV19	CASSTLTGLYSNQPQHF
TRBV6-5	CASMGGLDTQYF
TRBV28	CASNFMAQAAFQPQHF
TRBV12-3/TRBV12-4	CASSRAPKYEQFF
TRBV6-5	CASIAGQGAGGYTF
TRBV6-5	CASSSPRSSSPLHF
TRBV19	CASSAGTSGAGSYNEQFF
TRBV2	CASSEMEAGNTEAFF
TRBV30	CAWSLRAGLGYTF
TRBV6-5	CASSYSRGLDEKLFF
TRBV7-8	CASSPLQVGGATEAFF
TRBV28	CASSPLTFYSNQPQHF
TRBV5-4	CASSLEVWEETQYF